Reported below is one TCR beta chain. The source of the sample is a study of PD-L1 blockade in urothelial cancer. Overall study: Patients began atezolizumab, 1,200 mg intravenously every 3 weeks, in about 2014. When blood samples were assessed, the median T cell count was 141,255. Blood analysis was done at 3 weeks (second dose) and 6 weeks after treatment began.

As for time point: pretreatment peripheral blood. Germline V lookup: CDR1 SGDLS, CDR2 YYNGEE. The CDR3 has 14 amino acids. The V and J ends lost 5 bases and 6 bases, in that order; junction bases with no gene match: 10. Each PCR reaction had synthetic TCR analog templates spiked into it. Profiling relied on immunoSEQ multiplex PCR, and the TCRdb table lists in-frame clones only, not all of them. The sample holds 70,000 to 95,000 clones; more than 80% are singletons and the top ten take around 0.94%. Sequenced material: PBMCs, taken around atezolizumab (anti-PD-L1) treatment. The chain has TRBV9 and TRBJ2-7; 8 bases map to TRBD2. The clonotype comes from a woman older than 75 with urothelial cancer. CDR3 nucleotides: TGTGCCAGCAGACCGGGACTAGTCACGGGCGAGCAGTACTTC. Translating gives CASRPGLVTGEQYF.